The rows below give T cell receptor beta chains drawn from one sample of a study of blood T cell repertoires in COVID-19. TCRdb keeps only in-frame clones here, not all; method: immunoSEQ multiplex PCR. The sample lists about 180,000 clones, approximately 80% occurring once. Sequences were obtained from peripheral blood. These receptors were collected from a woman in her forties with COVID-19, enrolled during active disease. Each CDR3 is given with its conserved first and last residue. Fields, in order: CDR3 protein, CDR3 DNA, D gene, V gene, clone size, J gene. The D gene is left open where the match is weak. Clone size is stated in some rows and not others, as once, few, many or a class when expanded.

CASSPPITEAFF TGTGCCAGCTCACCACCCATTACTGAAGCTTTCTTT NA TRBV18 NA TRBJ1-1
CASNPLTGLNEKLFF TGTGCCAGCAACCCATTGACAGGGCTTAATGAAAAACTGTTTTTT TRBD1 TRBV6-5 NA TRBJ1-4
CGITADSGNTIYF TGTGGCATCACAGCAGACTCTGGAAACACCATATATTTT NA TRBV12-3/TRBV12-4 NA TRBJ1-3
CASSFWFNDTRLVKKYF TGTGCCAGTAGCTTTTGGTTTAACGACACACGTCTGGTCAAGAAGTATTTT NA TRBV3-1/TRBV3-2 NA TRBJ2-3
CASEQRGLYYGYTF TGTGCCAGCGAACAAAGGGGGCTGTACTATGGCTACACCTTC TRBD1 TRBV6-5 NA TRBJ1-2
CSVEPMGEGVPEEQFF TGCAGCGTTGAGCCCATGGGGGAGGGCGTCCCAGAGGAGCAGTTCTTC TRBD2 TRBV29-1 NA TRBJ2-1
CASSLSQGKNIQYF TGTGCCAGCAGCTTATCGCAGGGGAAAAACATTCAGTACTTC NA TRBV7-9 once TRBJ2-4
CASSFQGSYGYTF TGTGCCAGCAGCTTTCAGGGAAGCTATGGCTACACCTTC NA TRBV7-2 NA TRBJ1-2
CASTLAGGTKNIQYF TGTGCCAGCACACTAGCGGGTGGGACCAAAAACATTCAGTACTTC TRBD2 TRBV28 NA TRBJ2-4
CASSSLTGPAGNTIYF TGTGCCAGCAGCTCGCTGACAGGGCCGGCTGGAAACACCATATATTTT TRBD1 TRBV11-2 NA TRBJ1-3
CASSLPLAGVTNEQFF TGTGCCAGCAGCCTTCCTCTAGCGGGAGTGACCAATGAGCAGTTCTTC TRBD2 TRBV3-1/TRBV3-2 NA TRBJ2-1
CASSQDLWGDRGLGTEAFF TGCGCCAGCAGCCAAGATCTGTGGGGGGACAGGGGGCTGGGGACTGAAGCTTTCTTT TRBD1 TRBV4-1 NA TRBJ1-1
CASSLAQGHEAFF TGTGCCAGCAGTTTAGCCCAGGGCCATGAAGCTTTCTTT NA TRBV12-3/TRBV12-4 NA TRBJ1-1
CASSRDTYGYTF TGTGCCAGCAGTCGGGACACTTATGGCTACACCTTC NA TRBV6-6 NA TRBJ1-2
CATKTGTGAHEQFF TGTGCCACCAAAACCGGGACAGGGGCCCATGAGCAGTTCTTC TRBD1 TRBV6-5 NA TRBJ2-1
CASSFGSSGTVSYNEQFF TGTGCCAGCAGTTTTGGCTCATCCGGGACAGTCTCCTACAATGAGCAGTTCTTC TRBD1 TRBV28 NA TRBJ2-1
CASRVSGTDYSGANVLTF TGTGCCAGCAGAGTTTCGGGGACAGACTACTCTGGGGCCAACGTCCTGACTTTC TRBD1 TRBV2 NA TRBJ2-6
CASSFRRGEYNEQFF TGTGCCAGCAGCTTTCGCAGGGGGGAATACAATGAGCAGTTCTTC NA TRBV7-2 NA TRBJ2-1
CASSHSTQRQGNQPQHF TGTGCCAGCAGCCATTCGACCCAGAGACAGGGGAATCAGCCCCAGCATTTT NA TRBV21-1 NA TRBJ1-5
CASSAQGTQYF TGTGCCAGCAGCGCCCAGGGTACGCAGTATTTT NA TRBV7-9 NA TRBJ2-3
CASSSVRGQVDGELFF TGTGCCAGCAGCTCAGTCAGGGGGCAGGTTGACGGGGAGCTGTTTTTT TRBD1 TRBV5-4 NA TRBJ2-2
CASSLLAGNNEQFF TGTGCCAGCAGCCTACTAGCGGGCAACAATGAGCAGTTCTTC TRBD2 TRBV14 NA TRBJ2-1
CASSLSAGTGVGAVYGYTF TGTGCCAGCAGCTTAAGTGCCGGGACAGGGGTGGGGGCCGTCTATGGCTACACCTTC TRBD1 TRBV7-6 few TRBJ1-2
CSVDGRAAGETQYF TGCAGCGTTGACGGGCGGGCAGCCGGGGAGACCCAGTACTTC NA TRBV29-1 NA TRBJ2-5
CASRRTGGNEKLFF TGTGCCAGCAGGAGGACAGGGGGTAATGAAAAACTGTTTTTT TRBD1 TRBV28 NA TRBJ1-4
CASSGWGGNQPQHF TGTGCCAGCAGCGGATGGGGGGGCAATCAGCCCCAGCATTTT NA TRBV7-2 medium-sized TRBJ1-5
CASTIRTGGQPQHF TGTGCCAGCACCATCCGGACAGGTGGCCAGCCCCAGCATTTT TRBD1 TRBV6-5 NA TRBJ1-5
CASSMPGLSEQFF TGTGCCAGCAGTATGCCGGGACTAAGTGAGCAGTTCTTC TRBD2 TRBV12-3/TRBV12-4 NA TRBJ2-1
CASRSRLGTGVNTIYF TGTGCCAGCAGGTCCCGGTTGGGGACAGGGGTCAACACCATATATTTT TRBD1 TRBV28 NA TRBJ1-3
CASSGQLAGGTDTQYF TGTGCCAGCAGTGGACAACTAGCGGGGGGGACAGATACGCAGTATTTT TRBD2 TRBV6-1 NA TRBJ2-3
CASSLISPEQYF TGTGCCAGCAGCTTGATCTCTCCCGAGCAGTACTTC NA TRBV5-6 NA TRBJ2-7
CASSLQFFEREQYF TGTGCCAGCAGCTTACAGTTTTTCGAGCGCGAGCAGTACTTC NA TRBV13 few TRBJ2-7
CASSQWEGNQPQHF TGTGCCAGCAGTCAGTGGGAGGGCAATCAGCCCCAGCATTTT NA TRBV27 NA TRBJ1-5
CASSFTGVESGELFF TGCGCCAGCAGCTTTACAGGGGTAGAATCCGGGGAGCTGTTTTTT TRBD1 TRBV5-1 few TRBJ2-2
CASRPAGQGTEAFF TGTGCCAGCAGGCCGGCTGGACAGGGTACTGAAGCTTTCTTT TRBD1 TRBV6-6 NA TRBJ1-1
CASQDTDTQYF TGTGCCAGCCAGGACACAGATACGCAGTATTTT NA TRBV7-2 few TRBJ2-3
CASSNSRSSYEQYF TGTGCCAGCAGTAACAGCCGCTCGTCCTACGAGCAGTACTTC NA TRBV2 NA TRBJ2-7
CASSLVVGGETQYF TGTGCCAGCAGCTTAGTCGTGGGGGGGGAGACCCAGTACTTC TRBD2 TRBV7-2 NA TRBJ2-5
CATSMSNYGYTF TGTGCCACCAGCATGAGTAACTATGGCTACACCTTC NA TRBV15 NA TRBJ1-2
CASSQQGLLWEKLFF TGTGCCAGCAGCCAACAGGGGCTCCTCTGGGAAAAACTGTTTTTT TRBD1 TRBV6-5 NA TRBJ1-4
CASSRTGSSYNEQFF TGTGCCAGCAGCCGGACAGGTAGCTCCTACAATGAGCAGTTCTTC TRBD1 TRBV11-3 NA TRBJ2-1
CASSSRTSGSYEQYF TGTGCCAGCAGTTCCCGGACTAGCGGCTCCTACGAGCAGTACTTC TRBD2 TRBV6-5 NA TRBJ2-7
CASSQKGTGNQPQHF TGTGCCAGCAGCCAAAAGGGGACAGGGAATCAGCCCCAGCATTTT TRBD1 TRBV3-1/TRBV3-2 once TRBJ1-5
CASSSGLVGEKLFF TGTGCCAGCAGCTCGGGACTCGTGGGTGAAAAACTGTTTTTT NA TRBV5-4 NA TRBJ1-4
CATSDTGTGRETQYF TGTGCCACCAGTGATACCGGGACAGGCAGGGAGACCCAGTACTTC TRBD1 TRBV24-1 NA TRBJ2-5
CASSVDRGTIYF TGTGCCAGCAGCGTAGACAGGGGGACCATATATTTT TRBD1 TRBV9 NA TRBJ1-3